This TCR beta chain was obtained from a study of shared clonotypes between healthy human individuals (TCRdb year 2020). Notes on the research overall: Three men and two women, aged 18 to 49 years, made up the cohort. For each donor, CD4 naive and CD4 memory were each run on three plates, CD8 naive on two plates, and CD8 memory on one plate. To estimate repertoire size and how much clonotypes are shared between individuals, the study performed deep sequencing of blood TCR repertoires from about five healthy adults. Each donor's leukapheresis produced roughly between about 0.85 and 10 billion PBMCs. To increase sequencing depth and limit assay-specific biases, TCR repertoire library preparation and sequencing were carried out by different laboratories using diverse techniques.

The donors were healthy, HIV-negative adults with no recently reported acute infections or vaccinations. Only Caucasian adults living in Nashville, Tennessee, USA were represented among the donors. CD4+ T cells were enriched by magnetic negative selection, after which naive cells were positively selected on CD45RA and the negative fraction was taken as the memory subset. Blood was collected by leukapheresis, and PBMCs were isolated by Ficoll-Histopaque density gradient centrifugation and then cryopreserved in liquid nitrogen vapor phase. Purity and quantity of every magnetically sorted T cell population were checked by analytical flow cytometry. Each sorted fraction had its genomic DNA isolated and then quantified by UV absorbance on a Nanodrop 2000c. Looking up the germline V gene (reference sequence) yields CDR1 LNHDA and CDR2 SQIVND. The CDR3, from cysteine to phenylalanine, totals 14 residues. Solely the CDR3 DNA is kept, with 42 bases framed from the first base. At the junction V is shortened by 6 bases and J by 1 base; bases outside the gene matches: 5.

Summary of the overall study and its limitations: Compared with non-shared clonotypes, the clonotypes found in all four sorted-subset donors had higher generation probabilities. Estimated clonotype richness was generally larger for naive than for memory subsets. Only blood was sampled, and tissue TCR repertoires likely differ from those in blood. Pairwise subsampling led to the expectation that sequencing depth would affect the degree of clonotype sharing among donors. The genetic and exposure-history diversity represented was limited by the small number of donors. Sharing across a handful of donors was observed for around 4.8% of naive CD4, under 4% of naive CD8, over 2% of memory CD4, and about 0.38% of memory CD8 clonotypes. Rarefaction of sorted-subset datasets indicated incomplete sequencing despite the large sequencing depth.

Using the deep immunoSEQ assay, multiplex PCR amplified TCR CDR3 regions from genomic DNA. Extracted genomic DNA from each cell subset was spread evenly across all wells of several immunoSEQ 96-well plates, with each plate serving as a replicate. For sorted subsets, roughly 200 ng of genomic DNA, equivalent to 25,000 to 35,000 T cell genomes, went into each replicate PCR. The purified libraries were quantified using a Qubit 3.0 fluorometer, sized with a Bioanalyzer 2100, and then quantified again using the KAPA Library Quantification kit. Every immunoSEQ 96-well plate was sequenced on a separate single-read 150-cycle Illumina NextSeq 550 flow cell. The paper's data handling went like this. Because only junctional sequences without quality scores were contained in the immunoSEQ output, filtering matching that applied to full-length reads could not be performed. To assign V/J genes and CDR3, sequences were annotated using PyIR, a Python wrapper for IgBLAST v1.9, with IMGT germline references. Reads with weak V/J assignments (E-value above 1e-6), missing CDR3, stop codons, out-of-frame junctions, or ambiguous translated residues were removed. V3J clonotypes were defined as sequences sharing an identical inferred V gene, J gene, and CDR3 amino acid sequence. Percentage overlap between repertoires was calculated by dividing the number of shared unique clonotypes by the size of the smaller repertoire. RTK rarefaction, the Chao1 estimator, and Recon v2.1 estimates of unobserved clonotypes were used to assess repertoire richness. Generation probabilities were computed with OLGA for all TCRbeta clonotypes obtained by the gDNA method from several donors. The source is immuneACCESS, and TCRdb retained only in-frame sequences with V and J called. Part of the clones is not carried over; for the studies checked, unresolved V genes explain less than half of this, and the remainder is unexplained. For V, J and clone size, that table is used; D and trimming come from the DNA. This sample comprises roughly 1,500,000 clones, approximately 98% of them detected only once. 0.4% to 0.45% of the sample goes to the ten largest clones.

Details on this clone: Its antigen is not yet known. Nothing much larger sits one base from this clone, and base qualities are not available.

Sequences were obtained from naive CD4+ T cells sorted from blood. This specimen's cell subset or site label, interpreted: CD45RA+ positively selected. Rearrangement joined TRBV19 to TRBJ1-1; a stretch of 7 junction bases matches TRBD1. The receptor was derived from a man aged 25 to 40 in good health. The DNA sequence reads TGTGCCAGTAGCCGAGGGACAGAGAACACTGAAGCTTTCTTT. The translation is CASSRGTENTEAFF.